This T cell receptor beta chain was retrieved from a study of cytomegalovirus exposure and HLA in healthy donors. About the study: Out of 170 million or so T cells, an earlier analysis found over 90 million unique TCR beta sequences in total. Overall study results and limits: In a later analysis, TCR beta V- and J-gene trimming was associated with a missense DCLRE1C variant.

Notes on this clone: Its antigen is unknown.

The PCR had 60 Vbeta and 13 Jbeta primers. Sequencing was performed with immunoSEQ multiplex PCR; in TCRdb, only in-frame clones are kept and a portion is missing. The data contain about 170,000 clones, about four fifths of them singletons. This CDR3 contains 12 residues. V was pared by 3 bases and J by 6 bases, with 9 bases between. Per germline, CDR1 SGHRS and CDR2 YFSETQ. This chain links TRBV5-1 with TRBJ1-1; no firm D call. The TCR originated in a woman between 50 and 59 years old in good health and CMV-seronegative. Sequencing was performed on PBMCs. The CDR3 DNA sequence: TGCGCCAGCAGCTCGGGGTACTCTGAAGCTTTCTTT. Protein sequence: CASSSGYSEAFF.